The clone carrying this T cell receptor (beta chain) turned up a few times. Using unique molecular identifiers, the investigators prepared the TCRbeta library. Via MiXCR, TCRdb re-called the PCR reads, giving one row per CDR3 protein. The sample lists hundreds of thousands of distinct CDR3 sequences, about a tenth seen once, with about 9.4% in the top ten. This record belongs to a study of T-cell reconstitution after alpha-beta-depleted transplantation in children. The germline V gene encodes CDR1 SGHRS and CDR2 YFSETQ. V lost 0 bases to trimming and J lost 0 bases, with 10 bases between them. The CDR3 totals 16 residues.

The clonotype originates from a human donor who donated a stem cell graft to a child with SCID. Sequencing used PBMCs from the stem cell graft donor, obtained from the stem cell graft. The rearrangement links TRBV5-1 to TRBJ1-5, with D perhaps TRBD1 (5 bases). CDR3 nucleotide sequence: TGCGCCAGCAGCTTGGACGGGGCAAGTAGCAATCAGCCCCAGCATTTT. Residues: CASSLDGASSNQPQHF.